One and the same sample provided the 6 T cell receptor beta chains below, sequenced in a study of T cell repertoires in cytomegalovirus infection. These TCRs are of unknown antigen specificity. Using its own MiXCR run on the reads, TCRdb lists one record per CDR3 protein. The sample consists of about 920,000 distinct CDR3 sequences, around 31% of them appearing once. The material was cultured CD8+ T cells from PBMCs, obtained from culture after CMV antigen stimulation. The receptors here all came from a human donor in good health (CMV status not recorded). Some clones in this sample may be carry-over from other donors' samples.

This clonotype occurred many times. The chain recombines TRBV7-9 with TRBJ2-3, with 10 bases fitting TRBD1. Germline V CDR1 and CDR2: SEHNR, FQNEAQ (reference sequence). CDR3 length: 15 amino acids. V lost 5 bases to trimming and J lost 2 bases; unmatched junction nucleotides: 4. DNA of the CDR3: TGTGCCAGCAGCCATCGACAGGGGGCCACAGATACGCAGTATTTT. As protein: CASSHRQGATDTQYF.

Many counts were recorded for this clonotype. The chain recombines TRBV12-3 or TRBV12-4 with TRBJ2-1; TRBD2 agrees at 7 bases. The ends lost 7 bases at V and 8 bases at J; junction bases unmatched: 8. The CDR3 covers 13 residues. CDR3 sequence: CASTWEGSDEQFF. CDR3 coding DNA: TGTGCCAGCACCTGGGAGGGGAGCGATGAGCAGTTCTTC.

This clonotype was detected a few times. The chain joins TRBV6-8 to TRBJ2-7, with D hard to call. Trimming pared 5 bases from V and 0 bases from J, leaving 8 bases between. The CDR3 is made up of 13 amino acids. Per the germline V gene, CDR1 is MNHGY and CDR2 is SAAAGT. CDR3 sequence (DNA): TGTGCCAGCAGTGAATTGGACTCCTACGAGCAGTACTTC. This translates into CASSELDSYEQYF.

The chain uses TRBV4-1 and TRBJ2-2; D is possibly TRBD1 (6 bases). CDR1 and CDR2 from the germline V gene are MGHRA and YSYEKL. Trimming removed 1 base at V and 12 bases at J, with 9 bases between. The CDR3 extends over 12 amino acids. This chain's CDR3 is CASSQADRQLFF. In DNA form, the CDR3 reads TGCGCCAGCAGCCAAGCGGACAGACAGCTGTTTTTT.

Ten or more counts support this clonotype. The chain carries TRBV6-5 and TRBJ2-1, with D possibly matching TRBD1 (8 bases). The CDR3 contains 18 residues. Germline values: CDR1 MNHEY, CDR2 SVGAGI. V was cut by 0 bases and J by 6 bases, with 21 bases left in between. The CDR3 loop reads CASSYSTGGDRPRNEQFF. The CDR3 bases are TGTGCCAGCAGTTACTCTACAGGGGGGGATAGGCCTCGCAATGAGCAGTTCTTC.

The gene calls are TRBV4-1 and TRBJ2-1, with TRBD2 identical over 12 bases. Trimming removed 2 bases from V and 8 bases from J; junction bases left unmatched: 10. This CDR3 region has 17 residues. Germline values: CDR1 MGHRA, CDR2 YSYEKL. The CDR3, as DNA: TGCGCCAGCAGCCAACCGACTAGCGGGGGACCTACGTATGAGCAGTTCTTC. It specifies CASSQPTSGGPTYEQFF.